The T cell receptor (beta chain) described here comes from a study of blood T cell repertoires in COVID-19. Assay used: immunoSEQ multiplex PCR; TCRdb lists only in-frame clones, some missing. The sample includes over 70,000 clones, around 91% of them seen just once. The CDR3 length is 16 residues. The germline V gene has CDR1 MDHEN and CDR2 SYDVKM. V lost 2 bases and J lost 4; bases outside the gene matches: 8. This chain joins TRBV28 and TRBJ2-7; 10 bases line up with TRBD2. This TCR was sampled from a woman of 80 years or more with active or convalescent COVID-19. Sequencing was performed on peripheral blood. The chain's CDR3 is CASSLLASGSKYEQYF. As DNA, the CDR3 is TGTGCCAGCAGTTTACTGGCTAGCGGGAGTAAGTACGAGCAGTACTTC.